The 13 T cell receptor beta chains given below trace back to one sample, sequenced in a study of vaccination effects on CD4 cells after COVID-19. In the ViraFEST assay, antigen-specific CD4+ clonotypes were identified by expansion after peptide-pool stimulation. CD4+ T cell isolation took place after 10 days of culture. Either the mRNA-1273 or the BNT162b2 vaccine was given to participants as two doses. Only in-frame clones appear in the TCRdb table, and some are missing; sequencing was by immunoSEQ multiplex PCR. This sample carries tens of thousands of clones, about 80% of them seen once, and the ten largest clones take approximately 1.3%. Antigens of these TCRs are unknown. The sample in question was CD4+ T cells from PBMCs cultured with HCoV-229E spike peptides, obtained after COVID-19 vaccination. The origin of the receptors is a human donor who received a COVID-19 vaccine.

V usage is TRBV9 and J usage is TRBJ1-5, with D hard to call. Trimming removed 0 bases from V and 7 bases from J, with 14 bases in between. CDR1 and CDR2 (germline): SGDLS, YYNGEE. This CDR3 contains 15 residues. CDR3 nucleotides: TGTGCCAGCAGCGTAGCTGGAGAGGGAGCCCAGCCCCAGCATTTT. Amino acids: CASSVAGEGAQPQHF. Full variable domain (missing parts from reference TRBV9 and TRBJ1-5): DSGVTQTPKHLITATGQRVTLRCSPRSGDLSVYWYQQSLDQGLQFLIQYYNGEERAKGNILERFSAQQFPDLHSELNLSSLELGDSALYFCASSVAGEGAQPQHFGDGTRLSIL.

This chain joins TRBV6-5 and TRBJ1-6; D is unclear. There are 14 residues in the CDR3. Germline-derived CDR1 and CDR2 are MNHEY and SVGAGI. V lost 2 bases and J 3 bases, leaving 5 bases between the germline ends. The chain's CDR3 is CASSYMVYNSPLHF. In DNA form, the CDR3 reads TGTGCCAGCAGTTACATGGTCTATAATTCACCCCTCCACTTT.

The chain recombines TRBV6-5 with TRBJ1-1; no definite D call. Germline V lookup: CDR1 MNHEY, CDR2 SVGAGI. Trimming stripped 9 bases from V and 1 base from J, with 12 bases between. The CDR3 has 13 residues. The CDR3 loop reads CASTGSPNTEAFF. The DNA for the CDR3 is TGTGCCAGTACCGGGTCACCGAACACTGAAGCTTTCTTT.

The chain's CDR3 is CASSRAGTELNSPLHF. CDR3 DNA: TGTGCCAGCAGTCGCGCAGGGACAGAGTTGAATTCACCCCTCCACTTT. J is TRBJ1-6 and V is TRBV6-7; 7 positions match TRBD1. TRBV6-7 is noted as an ORF with a role that remains uncertain. The CDR3 runs 16 residues. With V trimmed by 5 bases and J by 7 bases, 11 bases remained unmatched.

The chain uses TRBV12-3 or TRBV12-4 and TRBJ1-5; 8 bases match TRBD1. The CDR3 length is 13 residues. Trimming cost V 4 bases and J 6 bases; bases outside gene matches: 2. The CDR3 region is CASSWTGPQPQHF. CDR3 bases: TGTGCCAGCAGTTGGACAGGGCCTCAGCCCCAGCATTTT.

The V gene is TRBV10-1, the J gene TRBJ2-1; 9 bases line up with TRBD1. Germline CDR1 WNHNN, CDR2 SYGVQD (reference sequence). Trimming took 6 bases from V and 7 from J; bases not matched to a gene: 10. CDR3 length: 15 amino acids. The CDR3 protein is CASSDGDRVGNEQFF. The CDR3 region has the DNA TGCGCCAGCAGCGACGGGGACAGGGTGGGTAATGAGCAGTTCTTC.

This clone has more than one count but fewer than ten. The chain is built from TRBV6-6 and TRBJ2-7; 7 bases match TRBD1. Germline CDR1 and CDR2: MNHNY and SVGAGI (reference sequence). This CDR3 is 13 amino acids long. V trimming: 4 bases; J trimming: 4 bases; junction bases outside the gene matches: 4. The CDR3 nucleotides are TGTGCCAGCAGTTTGGGACAGAAGTACGAGCAGTACGTC. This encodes CASSLGQKYEQYV.

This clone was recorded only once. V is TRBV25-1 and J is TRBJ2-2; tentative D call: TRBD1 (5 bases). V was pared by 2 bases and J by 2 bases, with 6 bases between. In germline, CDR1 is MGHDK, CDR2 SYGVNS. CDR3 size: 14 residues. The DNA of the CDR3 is TGTGCCAGCAGTGAACAGGGAAACACCGGGGAGCTGTTTTTT. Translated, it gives CASSEQGNTGELFF.

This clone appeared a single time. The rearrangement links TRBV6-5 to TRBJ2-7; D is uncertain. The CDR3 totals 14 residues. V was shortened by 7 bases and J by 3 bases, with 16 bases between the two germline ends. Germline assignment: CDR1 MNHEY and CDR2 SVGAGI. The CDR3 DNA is TGTGCCAGCACCTCAACCCCCCTGAGCTACGAGCAGTACGTC. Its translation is CASTSTPLSYEQYV.

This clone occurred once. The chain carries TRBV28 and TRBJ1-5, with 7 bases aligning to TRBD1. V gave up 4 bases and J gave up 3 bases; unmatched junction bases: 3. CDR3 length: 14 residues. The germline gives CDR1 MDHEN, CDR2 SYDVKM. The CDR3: CASSSGQTNQPQHF. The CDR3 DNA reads TGTGCCAGCAGTTCGGGACAGACCAATCAGCCCCAGCATTTT.

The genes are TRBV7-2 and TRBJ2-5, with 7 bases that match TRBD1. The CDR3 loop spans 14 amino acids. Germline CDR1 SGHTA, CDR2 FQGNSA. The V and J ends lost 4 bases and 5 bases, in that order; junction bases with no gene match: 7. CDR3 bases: TGTGCCAGCAGCTCGGACAGGATAGCGGAGACCCAGTACTTC. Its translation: CASSSDRIAETQYF. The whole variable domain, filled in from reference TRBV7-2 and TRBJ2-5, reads GAGVSQSPSNKVTEKGKDVELRCDPISGHTALYWYRQSLGQGLEFLIYFQGNSAPDKSGLPSDRFSAERTGGSVSTLTIQRTQQEDSAVYLCASSSDRIAETQYFGPGTRLLVL.

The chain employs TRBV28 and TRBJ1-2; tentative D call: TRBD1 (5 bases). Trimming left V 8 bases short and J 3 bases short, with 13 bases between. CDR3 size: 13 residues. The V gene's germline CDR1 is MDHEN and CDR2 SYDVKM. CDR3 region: CASFGTTYYGYTF. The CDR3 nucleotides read TGTGCCAGCTTCGGGACGACTTACTATGGCTACACCTTC.

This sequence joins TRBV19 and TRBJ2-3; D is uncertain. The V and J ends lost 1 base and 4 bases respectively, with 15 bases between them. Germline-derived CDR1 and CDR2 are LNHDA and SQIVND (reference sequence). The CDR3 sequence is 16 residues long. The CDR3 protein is CASSIGQTKGADTQYF. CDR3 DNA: TGTGCCAGTAGTATAGGTCAAACAAAGGGCGCAGATACGCAGTATTTT.